The 25 T cell receptor beta chains presented below share a single source sample, sequenced in a study of blood T cell repertoires in COVID-19. Sequencing was performed with immunoSEQ multiplex PCR; in TCRdb, only in-frame clones are kept and a portion is missing. Among about 200,000 clones, approximately 80% were seen once, and the ten largest hold around 7.8%. The sample consisted of peripheral blood. Source of these receptors: a woman aged 80 or older with COVID-19, enrolled during active disease.

This chain uses TRBV7-2 with TRBJ1-2, with 9 bases lining up with TRBD1. V trimming: 3 bases; J trimming: 3 bases; junction bases outside the gene matches: 17. The CDR3 has 19 residues. CDR1 is SGHTA, CDR2 FQGNSA, per germline. The CDR3: CASSLRPFVLGQGHYGYTF. CDR3 sequence (DNA): TGTGCCAGCAGCTTGCGCCCCTTCGTTTTAGGACAGGGGCACTATGGCTACACCTTC. Using reference TRBV7-2 and TRBJ1-2 for the parts outside the CDR3, the full variable domain is GAGVSQSPSNKVTEKGKDVELRCDPISGHTALYWYRQSLGQGLEFLIYFQGNSAPDKSGLPSDRFSAERTGGSVSTLTIQRTQQEDSAVYLCASSLRPFVLGQGHYGYTFGSGTRLTVV.

The CDR3 here is CSVADNQNQPQHF. In DNA form, the CDR3 reads TGCAGCGTCGCCGACAACCAAAATCAGCCCCAGCATTTT. The rearrangement uses TRBV29-1 and TRBJ1-5; D gene unclear. CDR1 SQVTM and CDR2 ANQGSEA come from the germline V gene. The germline V and J ends were trimmed by 6 bases and 4 bases, with 13 bases remaining between them. The CDR3 is made up of 13 amino acids.

About this clone itself: This sample includes further DNA sequences coding for the same CDR3. The J gene is TRBJ1-1, the V gene TRBV5-4, with a tentative D call TRBD1 (5 bases). CDR1 and CDR2 from the germline V gene are SGHNT and YYREEE (reference sequence). Trimming shortened V by 0 bases and J by 5 bases, and 11 bases separated the two germline ends. This CDR3 region has 14 residues. CDR3 DNA sequence: TGTGCCAGCAGCTTGGCCGGGGGAGTAACTGAAGCTTTCTTT. This gives the protein CASSLAGGVTEAFF.

The chain is built from TRBV6-6 and TRBJ1-1; TRBD1 matches 8 bases. The CDR3 length is 16 residues. The V and J ends lost 5 bases and 6 bases, in that order; junction bases with no gene match: 14. Per germline, CDR1 MNHNY and CDR2 SVGAGI (reference sequence). CDR3 amino acids: CASSRIRQGFVAEAFF. CDR3 nucleotides: TGTGCCAGCAGTCGGATCCGACAGGGGTTCGTAGCTGAAGCTTTCTTT.

This clone came up once. This chain connects TRBV5-1 to TRBJ1-2; 11 bases agree with TRBD1. The ends lost 1 base at V and 4 bases at J; junction bases unmatched: 3. CDR1 is SGHRS, CDR2 YFSETQ, per germline. This CDR3 region has 15 residues. This chain's CDR3 is CASSLSGTGGYGYTF. CDR3 bases: TGCGCCAGCAGCTTGAGCGGGACAGGGGGCTATGGCTACACCTTC. The full variable domain, its missing parts supplied by reference TRBV5-1 and TRBJ1-2, is KAGVTQTPRYLIKTRGQQVTLSCSPISGHRSVSWYQQTPGQGLQFLFEYFSETQRNKGNFPGRFSGRQFSNSRSEMNVSTLELGDSALYLCASSLSGTGGYGYTFGSGTRLTVV.

The chain uses TRBV3-1 (or the pseudogene TRBV3-2) and TRBJ2-3, with D hard to call. Trimming removed 2 bases from V and 6 bases from J, with 12 bases in between. Germline V lookup: CDR1 LGHDT, CDR2 YNNKEL (reference sequence). This CDR3 has 14 residues. CDR3 protein: CASSQMIARDTQYF. As DNA, the CDR3 is TGTGCCAGCAGCCAAATGATAGCTAGGGATACGCAGTATTTT.

J is TRBJ2-5 and V is TRBV10-3; 9 bases are a match to TRBD2. CDR1 and CDR2 from the germline V gene are ENHRY and SYGVKD. V lost 10 bases to trimming and J lost 3 bases; unmatched junction nucleotides: 12. This CDR3 is built from 15 residues. The CDR3 DNA follows: TGTGCCACCCGTCGGGCTAGCGGGGTAAAAGAGACCCAGTACTTC. Translated, it gives CATRRASGVKETQYF.

Written as DNA, the CDR3 is TGTGCCAGCAGCTTAGAGGGTCGGACATCTGGCTACACCTTC. Translated: CASSLEGRTSGYTF. The rearrangement joins TRBV11-2 to TRBJ1-2; TRBD1 might be the D (5 bases). CDR3 length: 14 residues. Looked up from germline, CDR1 is SGHAT and CDR2 is FQNNGV. Trimming removed 0 bases from V and 7 bases from J, with 12 bases in between.

This chain links TRBV5-1 with TRBJ2-3; D not certain. CDR3 length equals 13 residues. The V gene's germline CDR1 is SGHRS and CDR2 YFSETQ. V was shortened by 0 bases and J by 3 bases, with 5 bases between the two germline ends. In DNA, the CDR3 is TGCGCCAGCAGCTTGGCTGTGACAGATACGCAGTATTTT. This encodes CASSLAVTDTQYF.

This rearrangement joins TRBV6-6 to TRBJ2-2, with 12 bases that match TRBD2. V shed 4 bases, J shed 3 bases, and the junction held 3 bases outside the gene matches. The CDR3 loop spans 16 amino acids. CDR1 and CDR2 (germline): MNHNY, SVGAGI (reference sequence). The CDR3 spells CASSSGLAGYTGELFF. The CDR3 DNA is TGTGCCAGCAGTTCCGGACTAGCGGGGTACACCGGGGAGCTGTTTTTT.

This clone was seen only a few times. V usage is TRBV28 and J usage is TRBJ2-7; D remains ambiguous. This CDR3 has 14 amino acids. Trimming stripped 2 bases from V and 0 bases from J, with 8 bases between. Germline V gene lookup returns CDR1 MDHEN and CDR2 SYDVKM. CDR3 sequence (DNA): TGTGCCAGCAGTTTAGTCCTGCGCTCCTACGAGCAGTACTTC. As protein: CASSLVLRSYEQYF. Full variable domain (missing parts from reference TRBV28 and TRBJ2-7): DVKVTQSSRYLVKRTGEKVFLECVQDMDHENMFWYRQDPGLGLRLIYFSYDVKMKEKGDIPEGYSVSREKKERFSLILESASTNQTSMYLCASSLVLRSYEQYFGPGTRLTVT.

J is TRBJ2-6 and V is TRBV5-1, with D perhaps matching TRBD2 (5 bases). The CDR3 has 16 amino acids. Trimming took off 0 bases at V and 4 bases at J, with 11 bases between the two ends. Germline V gene sequence: CDR1 SGHRS, CDR2 YFSETQ. The CDR3 DNA reads TGCGCCAGCAGCTTGGCCGGGGTCCCCGGGGCCAACGTCCTGACTTTC. It encodes CASSLAGVPGANVLTF.

The chain joins TRBV7-9 to TRBJ1-6; D is ambiguous. V was clipped by 5 bases and J by 0 bases, with 8 bases between them. The CDR3 spans 15 residues. CDR1 and CDR2 (germline): SEHNR, FQNEAQ (reference sequence). CDR3 region: CASSHTSSYNSPLHF. CDR3 nucleotides: TGTGCCAGCAGCCACACTAGCTCCTATAATTCACCCCTCCACTTT.

The V and J genes are TRBV21-1 and TRBJ1-2. TRBV21-1 is recorded as a pseudogene. The CDR3 contains 17 residues. The CDR3 reads CATHLNGGCPSNYGYTF. DNA for the CDR3: TGTGCCACCCACTTAAACGGGGGATGCCCCTCTAACTATGGCTACACCTTC.

The chain uses TRBV28 and TRBJ1-6; D may be TRBD1 (6 bases). The CDR3 sequence is 15 residues long. The V and J ends lost 5 bases and 10 bases respectively, with 18 bases between them. The germline CDR1 and CDR2 sequences are MDHEN and SYDVKM. Here the CDR3 reads CASSTTGLGGSPLHF. The CDR3 coding sequence is TGTGCCAGCAGTACTACAGGGCTGGGGGGGTCACCCCTCCACTTT. Complete variable domain (other parts from reference TRBV28 and TRBJ1-6): DVKVTQSSRYLVKRTGEKVFLECVQDMDHENMFWYRQDPGLGLRLIYFSYDVKMKEKGDIPEGYSVSREKKERFSLILESASTNQTSMYLCASSTTGLGGSPLHFGNGTRLTVT.

The sample holds one count of this clone. The V gene is TRBV9, the J gene TRBJ1-2, with D perhaps TRBD1 (6 bases). Per the germline V gene, CDR1 is SGDLS and CDR2 is YYNGEE. The CDR3 consists of 13 residues. Trimming removed 0 bases at V and 6 bases at J, with 9 bases between. DNA for the CDR3: TGTGCCAGCAGCGTAGAAACAGGGCATGGCTACACCTTC. Its protein is CASSVETGHGYTF.

The chain employs TRBV2 and TRBJ2-7; TRBD1 matches at 7 bases. The trim removed 5 bases at V and 5 bases at J, leaving 9 bases unmatched. The CDR3 runs to 14 residues. Per the germline V gene, CDR1 is SNHLY and CDR2 is FYNNEI. The chain's CDR3 is CASSLTGTLDEQYF. As DNA, the CDR3 is TGTGCCAGCAGTCTGACAGGGACCCTGGACGAGCAGTACTTC.

The gene calls are TRBV5-6 and TRBJ2-3; tentative D call: TRBD2 (5 bases). CDR3 length equals 18 residues. Trimming removed 3 bases at V and 1 base at J, with 21 bases between. Germline V CDR1 and CDR2: SGHDT, YYEEEE. As DNA, the CDR3 is TGTGCCAGCAGCTGGACGCCGAGGAGGAGACTTCGCACAGATACGCAGTATTTT. It is translated as CASSWTPRRRLRTDTQYF.

V usage is TRBV19 and J usage is TRBJ1-4, with unresolved D. The CDR3 sequence is 14 residues long. The germline V gene encodes CDR1 LNHDA and CDR2 SQIVND (reference sequence). Trimming cost V 7 bases and J 8 bases, with 17 bases left between them. CDR3 protein: CASTRSRSGEKLFF. Written as DNA, the CDR3 is TGTGCCAGTACCCGCTCCCGATCAGGCGAAAAACTGTTTTTT.

This chain joins TRBV5-1 and TRBJ2-2, with TRBD2 as a possible D gene (6 bases). Germline assignment: CDR1 SGHRS and CDR2 YFSETQ. This CDR3 has 15 amino acids. V was trimmed by 6 bases and J by 6 bases, leaving 18 bases between them. CDR3 in DNA: TGCGCCAGCACCTCCAAGGGTGGCGGGGCCGGGGAGCTGTTTTTT. Translated, it gives CASTSKGGGAGELFF.

The V call is TRBV18, the J call TRBJ2-7; possibly TRBD1 for D (6 bases). CDR3 size: 15 residues. Looked up from germline, CDR1 is KGHSH and CDR2 is LQKENI. V was clipped by 2 bases and J by 7 bases, with 18 bases between them. CDR3 in amino acids: CASSPALQGGGEQYF. The CDR3, as DNA: TGTGCCAGCTCACCAGCTCTACAGGGTGGCGGGGAGCAGTACTTC.

This clone was counted a few times. V gene TRBV12-3 or TRBV12-4 combines with J gene TRBJ2-7; perhaps TRBD2 as D (6 bases). The V and J ends lost 9 bases and 6 bases respectively, with 15 bases between them. This CDR3 has 12 residues. CDR3 sequence reads: CASRELNGEQYF. CDR3 nucleotide sequence: TGTGCCAGTCGGGAGCTCAATGGCGAGCAGTACTTC.

This clone showed up just a few times. The chain couples TRBV15 to TRBJ1-2; D is unresolved. The germline gives CDR1 LNHNV, CDR2 YYDKDF (reference sequence). This CDR3 is built from 15 residues. V was cut by 2 bases and J by 3 bases, with 13 bases left in between. The CDR3 loop reads CATSRPGPEDYGYTF. The CDR3 DNA is TGTGCCACCAGCAGACCCGGGCCGGAGGACTATGGCTACACCTTC. Full variable domain (remainder filled in from reference TRBV15 and TRBJ1-2): DAMVIQNPRYQVTQFGKPVTLSCSQTLNHNVMYWYQQKSSQAPKLLFHYYDKDFNNEADTPDNFQSRRPNTSFCFLDIRSPGLGDTAMYLCATSRPGPEDYGYTFGSGTRLTVV.

The chain has TRBV29-1 and TRBJ1-5; D unclear. V was pared by 4 bases and J by 1 base, with 8 bases between. This CDR3 has 13 amino acids. CDR1 is SQVTM and CDR2 is ANQGSEA in the germline V gene. This CDR3 reads CSVVSGSNQPQHF. The CDR3 region has the DNA TGCAGCGTTGTATCGGGGAGCAATCAGCCCCAGCATTTT.

The gene calls are TRBV5-1 and TRBJ2-1; D gene unclear. The V end lost 2 bases, the J end lost 0 bases, and 9 bases lay between the germline ends. CDR3 size: 15 residues. Germline V CDR1 and CDR2: SGHRS, YFSETQ. As DNA, the CDR3 is TGCGCCAGCAGCTTTGCGCCGGGCTCCTACAATGAGCAGTTCTTC. Encoded protein: CASSFAPGSYNEQFF.